These 27 T cell receptor beta chains originate from one sample sequenced in a study of beta chain features in type 1 diabetes. The study, taken as a whole, reports: For Type 1 diabetes patients, all four CD4+ subsets carried TCRB CDR3s that were moderately but significantly shorter.

Expressed TCRB transcripts were sequenced after all isolated RNA was converted to cDNA. Only in-frame clones appear in the TCRdb table, and some are missing; sequencing was by immunoSEQ multiplex PCR. The data show roughly 340,000 clones, around an eighth seen once. For these TCRs, the target antigens are not known. The sequenced material came from naive CD4+ T cells from blood. The receptors originated from a woman aged 18-30 years with type 1 diabetes.

This clone was counted between two and nine times. The chain employs TRBV5-4 and TRBJ2-5; 12 nucleotides line up with TRBD1. In germline, CDR1 is SGHNT, CDR2 YYREEE (reference sequence). Trimming cost V 4 bases and J 4 bases; bases outside gene matches: 5. The CDR3 has 15 amino acids. DNA for the CDR3: TGTGCCAGCAGCGCGGGACAGGGGGCCCCAGAGACCCAGTACTTC. This codes for CASSAGQGAPETQYF.

This clone came up a few times. V usage is TRBV7-2 and J usage is TRBJ2-6, with 8 bases matching TRBD1. J gave up 2 bases and V 4 bases, and 7 bases lay outside the gene matches. In germline, CDR1 is SGHTA, CDR2 FQGNSA. The CDR3 length is 17 residues. This CDR3 is CASSWTGTPTGANVLTF. For the CDR3, the DNA is TGTGCCAGCAGCTGGACAGGGACCCCCACTGGGGCCAACGTCCTGACTTTC.

This sequence joins TRBV7-9 and TRBJ1-2, with TRBD1 as a possible D gene (5 bases). V lost 5 bases, J lost 4 bases, and 14 bases lay in between. In germline, CDR1 is SEHNR, CDR2 FQNEAQ (reference sequence). The CDR3 covers 14 residues. The CDR3: CASSGGANPYGYTF. The CDR3 nucleotides read TGTGCCAGCAGCGGCGGGGCGAACCCCTATGGCTACACCTTC. The entire variable domain, with the rest obtained from reference TRBV7-9 and TRBJ1-2, is as follows: DTGVSQNPRHKITKRGQNVTFRCDPISEHNRLYWYRQTLGQGPEFLTYFQNEAQLEKSRLLSDRFSAERPKGSFSTLEIQRTEQGDSAMYLCASSGGANPYGYTFGSGTRLTVV.

J is TRBJ2-7 and V is TRBV7-9; D might be TRBD1 (6 bases). The CDR3 has 16 residues. The V end lost 3 bases, the J end lost 0 bases, and 15 bases lay between the germline ends. In germline, CDR1 is SEHNR, CDR2 FQNEAQ (reference sequence). The CDR3 protein is CASSLRTGINSYEQYF. The DNA for the CDR3 is TGTGCCAGCAGCTTGAGAACAGGGATCAACTCCTACGAGCAGTACTTC.

This clone turned up a few times. The chain combines TRBV7-2 with TRBJ2-2, with D possibly being TRBD2 (7 bases). With 0 bases removed from V and 7 bases from J, the gap between germline ends came to 12 bases. There are 15 residues in the CDR3. Germline lookup yields CDR1 SGHTA and CDR2 FQGNSA. In DNA form, the CDR3 reads TGTGCCAGCAGCTTAGCGGGGGGGCCGAGCGGGGAGCTGTTTTTT. It specifies CASSLAGGPSGELFF.

This clone was picked up a small number of times. The chain links TRBV28 to TRBJ2-7; the D gene is possibly TRBD1 (6 bases). Germline assignment: CDR1 MDHEN and CDR2 SYDVKM. V was clipped by 3 bases and J by 4 bases, with 13 bases between them. This CDR3 region has 14 residues. CDR3 bases: TGTGCCAGCAGTTTGACAGGTTCGGTGTACGAGCAGTACTTC. This encodes CASSLTGSVYEQYF.

The chain couples TRBV13 to TRBJ2-3, with D perhaps matching TRBD1 (5 bases). The germline V gene encodes CDR1 PRHDT and CDR2 FYEKMQ (reference sequence). CDR3 length: 13 residues. V dropped 5 bases and J dropped 5 bases, with 11 bases sitting between them. The CDR3 DNA is TGTGCCAGCAGCCTGGGGCCCCAAGATACGCAGTATTTT. Translation gives CASSLGPQDTQYF.

This clone has only a few counts. The chain has TRBV7-9 and TRBJ1-2; D remains ambiguous. There are 14 residues in the CDR3. Trimming removed 1 base at V and 2 bases at J, with 8 bases between. Germline assignment: CDR1 SEHNR and CDR2 FQNEAQ (reference sequence). CDR3 sequence: CASSLGPQNYGYTF. The CDR3 DNA follows: TGTGCCAGCAGCTTAGGCCCCCAGAACTATGGCTACACCTTC.

This clone was picked up a small number of times. The J gene is TRBJ1-2, the V gene TRBV6-6, with 9 bases that match TRBD1. The germline CDR1 and CDR2 sequences are MNHNY and SVGAGI (reference sequence). The CDR3 extends over 14 amino acids. The junction had 8 bases not matched to a gene; V was cut back by 6 bases and J by 6 bases. For the CDR3, the DNA is TGTGCCAGCAGGAAACCGGGACAGGGAGATGGCTACACCTTC. Its protein product is CASRKPGQGDGYTF.

This clone was seen a handful of times. V is TRBV5-1 and J is TRBJ1-4; TRBD1 aligns across 9 bases. Germline trimming cut 4 bases from V and 7 bases from J; bases unmatched to any gene: 5. CDR1 is SGHRS and CDR2 is YFSETQ in the germline V gene. This CDR3 comprises 14 residues. The CDR3 protein is CASSPDRGGEKLFF. CDR3 coding DNA: TGCGCCAGCAGCCCGGACAGGGGAGGTGAAAAACTGTTTTTT.

This clone was counted only a few times. This chain connects TRBV11-2 to TRBJ2-5; 8 positions agree with TRBD2. Trimming at V came to 0 bases and at J to 4 bases, leaving 4 bases not matched to a gene. The CDR3 sequence is 15 residues long. Looked up from germline, CDR1 is SGHAT and CDR2 is FQNNGV. Here the CDR3 reads CASSLDGGALETQYF. CDR3 in DNA: TGTGCCAGCAGCTTAGACGGGGGGGCCCTAGAGACCCAGTACTTC.

The rearrangement uses TRBV5-4 and TRBJ2-5; TRBD1 is a possible D gene (6 bases). Looked up from germline, CDR1 is SGHNT and CDR2 is YYREEE (reference sequence). The V end lost 4 bases, the J end lost 5 bases, and 6 bases lay between the germline ends. The CDR3 sequence is 11 residues long. CDR3 sequence: CASSQGETQYF. The CDR3 coding sequence is TGTGCCAGCAGCCAGGGGGAGACCCAGTACTTC.

The rearrangement links TRBV29-1 to TRBJ1-3; D not certain. The V end was cut by 1 base, the J end by 2 bases, with 9 bases between. CDR1 and CDR2 from the germline V gene are SQVTM and ANQGSEA. The CDR3 is 14 residues long. CDR3 bases: TGCAGCGTTGAAGGACCGGGTACTGGAAACACCATATATTTT. This encodes CSVEGPGTGNTIYF.

J is TRBJ2-7 and V is TRBV14; D is uncertain. This CDR3 region has 13 residues. Germline CDR1 reads SGHDN; CDR2 reads FVKESK. Deletions cut 8 bases from V and 3 bases from J, with 14 bases between. CDR3 sequence (DNA): TGTGCCAGCCCAGACAAACCTGACTACGAGCAGTACTTC. This translates into CASPDKPDYEQYF.

This rearrangement joins TRBV5-6 to TRBJ1-5, with D possibly matching TRBD1 (5 bases). This CDR3 is 13 amino acids long. The germline V and J ends were trimmed by 4 bases and 6 bases, with 11 bases remaining between them. Germline V gene data show CDR1 as SGHDT and CDR2 as YYEEEE. The DNA of the CDR3 is TGTGCCAGCAGCCTCGGAGGGGTTCAGCCCCAGCATTTT. This encodes CASSLGGVQPQHF.

V gene TRBV19 combines with J gene TRBJ1-1, with 8 bases identical to TRBD1. Germline-derived CDR1 and CDR2 are LNHDA and SQIVND (reference sequence). V shed 4 bases, J shed 1 base, and the junction held 8 bases outside the gene matches. This CDR3 has 16 amino acids. The CDR3 region is CASSRTGKLTNTEAFF. DNA of the CDR3: TGTGCCAGTAGTAGGACAGGGAAGCTCACGAACACTGAAGCTTTCTTT.

This clone has more than one count but fewer than ten. V is TRBV5-6 and J is TRBJ2-1; no definite D call. V lost 4 bases, J lost 8 bases, and 16 bases lay in between. The CDR3 sequence is 14 residues long. Germline loops: CDR1 SGHDT, CDR2 YYEEEE. This CDR3 is CASSPPPGRDEQFF. In nucleotides, the CDR3 is TGTGCCAGCAGCCCTCCGCCCGGTCGGGATGAGCAGTTCTTC.

The genes are TRBV20-1 and TRBJ1-1; D remains ambiguous. This CDR3 has 10 residues. The germline gives CDR1 DFQATT, CDR2 SNEGSKA (reference sequence). The CDR3 sequence is CSPLETEAFF. CDR3 DNA sequence: TGCAGCCCCTTAGAGACTGAAGCTTTCTTT.

The chain employs TRBV7-9 and TRBJ2-7; 7 nucleotides align to TRBD2. With V trimmed by 1 base and J by 0 bases, 0 bases remained unmatched. In germline, CDR1 is SEHNR, CDR2 FQNEAQ (reference sequence). This CDR3 comprises 14 residues. The CDR3 DNA follows: TGTGCCAGCAGCTTAGTAGCGGGCTCCTACGAGCAGTACTTC. This translates into CASSLVAGSYEQYF.

For this clone: The junction departs from the called germline gene at one end, perhaps through a read error. The chain uses TRBV7-2 and TRBJ2-3, with 8 bases identical to TRBD2. CDR3 size: 14 residues. Germline V CDR1 and CDR2: SGHTA, FQGNSA. CDR3 protein: CASSPSGGQPHWDF. Here the CDR3 DNA reads TGTGCCAGCAGCCCGAGCGGGGGCCAACCCCACTGGGATTTT. Supplemented by reference TRBV7-2 and TRBJ2-3, the full variable domain reads GAGVSQSPSNKVTEKGKDVELRCDPISGHTALYWYRQSLGQGLEFLIYFQGNSAPDKSGLPSDRFSAERTGGSVSTLTIQRTQQEDSAVYLCASSPSGGQPHWDFGPGTRLTVL.

V is TRBV19 and J is TRBJ2-5; 10 nucleotides line up with TRBD1. The CDR3 runs 14 residues. The V segment lost 7 bases and the J segment 5 bases; nucleotides outside the gene matches: 7. Germline V gene lookup returns CDR1 LNHDA and CDR2 SQIVND (reference sequence). Here the CDR3 DNA reads TGTGCCAGTACGGACCCGGACAGGGGGGAGACCCAGTACTTC. It translates to CASTDPDRGETQYF.

Only a few counts were recorded for this clone. The V call is TRBV9, the J call TRBJ2-3, with 11 bases matching TRBD2. Germline CDR1 reads SGDLS; CDR2 reads YYNGEE. V trimming: 1 base; J trimming: 0 bases; junction bases outside the gene matches: 16. The CDR3 has 21 amino acids. The CDR3: CASSVSGVGTSGGRSTDTQYF. Here the CDR3 DNA reads TGTGCCAGCAGCGTATCTGGGGTTGGGACTAGCGGAGGCCGTAGCACAGATACGCAGTATTTT.

This clone came up a few times. This chain connects TRBV5-6 to TRBJ2-5; 9 nucleotides agree with TRBD2. The germline gives CDR1 SGHDT, CDR2 YYEEEE. The junction had 9 bases not matched to a gene; V was cut back by 2 bases and J by 4 bases. This CDR3 contains 16 residues. The CDR3 bases are TGTGCCAGCAGCTTAGTAGTTAGCGGGAGTCGAGAGACCCAGTACTTC. It translates to CASSLVVSGSRETQYF.

The sample holds a few counts of this clone. The chain combines TRBV9 with TRBJ2-7; tentative D call: TRBD1 (5 bases). Trimming shortened V by 3 bases and J by 3 bases, and 13 bases separated the two germline ends. The CDR3 runs 14 residues. The germline V gene encodes CDR1 SGDLS and CDR2 YYNGEE. In DNA form, the CDR3 reads TGTGCCAGCAGCGCCAGGGTTTCGGGCTACGAGCAGTACTTC. Translated, it gives CASSARVSGYEQYF.

The chain joins TRBV7-2 to TRBJ1-2; 9 bases are shared with TRBD1. The CDR3 spans 15 residues. CDR1 and CDR2 (germline): SGHTA, FQGNSA. J lost 4 bases, V lost 1 base, and 4 bases had no gene match. In nucleotides, the CDR3 is TGTGCCAGCAGCTTAGGGACAGGGGTAACCTATGGCTACACCTTC. This codes for CASSLGTGVTYGYTF.

The rearrangement links TRBV7-9 to TRBJ1-4, with 8 bases aligning to TRBD1. The length of the CDR3 is 15 residues. Trimming took 4 bases from V and 8 from J; bases not matched to a gene: 9. CDR1 is SEHNR, CDR2 FQNEAQ, per germline (reference sequence). In DNA form, the CDR3 reads TGTGCCAGCAGCTCCCCCGGGACAGGTCGGGAAAAACTGTTTTTT. Translating gives CASSSPGTGREKLFF.

This clone has only a few counts. The J gene is TRBJ2-1, the V gene TRBV15, with 7 bases lining up with TRBD1. There are 13 residues in the CDR3. Looked up from germline, CDR1 is LNHNV and CDR2 is YYDKDF (reference sequence). After removal of 0 bases from V and 11 bases from J, the junction contained 4 bases not matched to a gene. CDR3 coding DNA: TGTGCCACCAGCAGAGAGCCGGGACAGAAGCAGTTCTTC. This sequence encodes CATSREPGQKQFF. The full variable domain, completed using reference TRBV15 and TRBJ2-1, is DAMVIQNPRYQVTQFGKPVTLSCSQTLNHNVMYWYQQKSSQAPKLLFHYYDKDFNNEADTPDNFQSRRPNTSFCFLDIRSPGLGDTAMYLCATSREPGQKQFFGPGTRLTVL.